Listed here is a single T cell receptor (beta chain). The sample comes from a study of neoadjuvant anti-PD-1 for oral cavity cancer. Profiled with immunoSEQ multiplex PCR; TCRdb holds only in-frame clones, not every one. The table includes roughly 15,000 clones, less than 80% detected once. The time point was: after neoadjuvant nivolumab, at surgical resection. V lost 4 bases and J 0 bases, leaving 4 bases between the germline ends. The CDR3 loop spans 12 amino acids. CDR1 and CDR2 from the germline V gene are ENHRY and SYGVKD. V gene TRBV10-3 combines with J gene TRBJ2-7; unclear D gene. The input for sequencing was PBMCs, taken after nivolumab (anti-PD-1) treatment. The sequence was collected from a person aged 35-79 years with oral cavity squamous cell carcinoma. The CDR3 region is CAISGGSYEQYF. CDR3 coding DNA: TGTGCCATCAGTGGAGGCTCCTACGAGCAGTACTTC.